The 15 T cell receptor beta chains listed next were all sequenced from one sample in a study of blood T cell repertoires in COVID-19. Sequencing used immunoSEQ multiplex PCR; TCRdb keeps in-frame clones, though not all of them. The sample holds 270,000 or so clones, approximately 77% seen once. The specimen sequenced was peripheral blood. The receptors were sampled from a woman aged 18-30 years with acute or convalescent COVID-19.

The chain has TRBV9 and TRBJ2-1; tentative D call: TRBD2 (5 bases). The length of the CDR3 is 14 residues. Germline-derived CDR1 and CDR2 are SGDLS and YYNGEE. Trimming removed 5 bases at V and 0 bases at J, with 9 bases between. The CDR3 coding sequence is TGTGCCAGCAGGGAAACTAGCTCCTACAATGAGCAGTTCTTC. It specifies CASRETSSYNEQFF.

The chain carries TRBV5-4 and TRBJ2-7; 10 bases are a match to TRBD2. The germline CDR1 and CDR2 sequences are SGHNT and YYREEE (reference sequence). J was trimmed by 3 bases and V by 0 bases; bases with no gene match: 12. The CDR3 spans 18 residues. The CDR3 loop is CASSLGLAGARKNYEQYF. In DNA form, the CDR3 reads TGTGCCAGCAGCTTGGGTCTAGCGGGAGCCCGGAAAAACTACGAGCAGTACTTC.

J is TRBJ2-7 and V is TRBV27; 16 positions match TRBD2. CDR1 is MNHEY and CDR2 is SMNVEV in the germline V gene (reference sequence). The CDR3 is made up of 16 amino acids. The ends lost 10 bases at V and 3 bases at J; junction bases unmatched: 9. CDR3 amino acids: CATGTSGRAWDYEQYF. For the CDR3, the DNA is TGTGCCACCGGGACTAGCGGGAGGGCCTGGGACTACGAGCAGTACTTC.

This clone was recorded many times. The chain couples TRBV2 to TRBJ2-7, with D unclear. Trimming removed 7 bases at V and 2 bases at J, with 9 bases between. This CDR3 has 12 amino acids. In germline, CDR1 is SNHLY, CDR2 FYNNEI. This CDR3 is CASKVQTYEQYF. The CDR3 DNA reads as TGTGCCAGCAAAGTGCAGACCTACGAGCAGTACTTC. Using reference TRBV2 and TRBJ2-7 for the parts outside the CDR3, the full variable domain is EPEVTQTPSHQVTQMGQEVILRCVPISNHLYFYWYRQILGQKVEFLVSFYNNEISEKSEIFDDQFSVERPDGSNFTLKIRSTKLEDSAMYFCASKVQTYEQYFGPGTRLTVT.

This rearrangement joins TRBV30 to TRBJ2-7; D call uncertain. The CDR3 has 11 amino acids. The germline CDR1 and CDR2 sequences are GTSNPN and SVGIG (reference sequence). Trimming cost V 0 bases and J 3 bases, with 3 bases left between them. This CDR3 is CAWSVRYEQYF. In DNA, the CDR3 is TGTGCCTGGAGTGTTCGCTACGAGCAGTACTTC.

The chain has TRBV28 and TRBJ1-2; D is uncertain. This CDR3 is built from 16 residues. V shed 3 bases and J shed 2 bases, with 16 bases lying between them. Germline-derived CDR1 and CDR2 are MDHEN and SYDVKM. This CDR3 reads CASSFFYGDTNYGYTF. For the CDR3, the DNA is TGTGCCAGCAGTTTTTTTTACGGCGACACGAACTATGGCTACACCTTC.

This rearrangement joins TRBV2 to TRBJ1-6; weak D call: TRBD1 (6 bases). The CDR3 has 13 amino acids. Germline CDR1 is SNHLY and CDR2 is FYNNEI. V was trimmed by 8 bases and J by 10 bases, leaving 15 bases between them. The CDR3 DNA reads TGTGCCAGCCTCCAGGGGCTCGGATCACCCCTCCACTTT. It yields the protein CASLQGLGSPLHF.

This clone was observed many times. The CDR3 sequence: CASNRGTTGELFF. The CDR3 region has the DNA TGCGCCAGCAACAGGGGGACCACCGGGGAGCTGTTTTTT. V usage is TRBV5-1 and J usage is TRBJ2-2; 8 positions agree with TRBD1. CDR3 size: 13 residues. CDR1 and CDR2 from the germline V gene are SGHRS and YFSETQ. V lost 6 bases to trimming and J lost 4 bases; unmatched junction nucleotides: 2.

The genes are TRBV7-9 and TRBJ2-3; 9 nucleotides agree with TRBD2. Germline values: CDR1 SEHNR, CDR2 FQNEAQ (reference sequence). The CDR3 length is 13 residues. V lost 5 bases and J lost 13; bases outside the gene matches: 10. CDR3 in amino acids: CASSLPPGLAEYF. The CDR3 region has the DNA TGTGCCAGCAGCCTGCCACCGGGACTAGCCGAGTATTTT. The variable domain in full, with the rest retrieved from reference TRBV7-9 and TRBJ2-3, is DTGVSQNPRHKITKRGQNVTFRCDPISEHNRLYWYRQTLGQGPEFLTYFQNEAQLEKSRLLSDRFSAERPKGSFSTLEIQRTEQGDSAMYLCASSLPPGLAEYFGPGTRLTVL.

V gene TRBV2 combines with J gene TRBJ2-1; D gene unclear. The CDR3 length is 13 residues. The V gene lost 1 base and the J gene lost 3 bases, with 4 bases spanning the gap. Germline CDR1 and CDR2: SNHLY and FYNNEI. Written as DNA, the CDR3 is TGTGCCAGCAGTGAAGGAGACTACAATGAGCAGTTCTTC. The encoded protein is CASSEGDYNEQFF.

V usage is TRBV30 and J usage is TRBJ1-5, with 7 bases matching TRBD1. The CDR3 is 15 amino acids. Germline CDR1 GTSNPN, CDR2 SVGIG (reference sequence). Trimming cost V 2 bases and J 1 base; bases outside gene matches: 5. This chain's CDR3 is CAWSRGTVSNQPQHF. CDR3 sequence (DNA): TGTGCCTGGAGTAGAGGGACAGTGAGCAATCAGCCCCAGCATTTT. Combining the CDR3 with reference TRBV30 and TRBJ1-5 gives the whole variable domain SQTIHQWPATLVQPVGSPLSLECTVEGTSNPNLYWYRQAAGRGLQLLFYSVGIGQISSEVPQNLSASRPQDRQFILSSKKLLLSDSGFYLCAWSRGTVSNQPQHFGDGTRLSIL.

This sequence joins TRBV28 and TRBJ2-5, with TRBD2 as a possible D gene (6 bases). Trimming took off 6 bases at V and 4 bases at J, with 12 bases between the two ends. Germline CDR1 is MDHEN and CDR2 is SYDVKM. The CDR3 covers 13 residues. CDR3 DNA sequence: TGTGCCAGCAGGCGAGGAGGGTCAGAGACCCAGTACTTC. Translation: CASRRGGSETQYF.

The rearrangement joins TRBV7-2 to TRBJ2-3, with 11 nucleotides matching TRBD2. This CDR3 has 16 residues. Losses at the gene ends were 4 bases for V and 12 bases for J; bases not matched to a gene: 15. The V gene's germline CDR1 is SGHTA and CDR2 FQGNSA. CDR3 protein: CASSYHPTSGTSSQYF. The CDR3, as DNA: TGTGCCAGCAGCTACCATCCGACTAGCGGGACCAGTTCCCAGTATTTT.

This clone has more than one count but fewer than ten. The CDR3 loop is CASSVDPGVSPLHF. The DNA for the CDR3 is TGTGCCAGCAGCGTAGATCCAGGGGTCTCACCCCTCCACTTT. V is TRBV9 and J is TRBJ1-6; weak D call: TRBD1 (6 bases). The CDR3 has 14 residues. The V end lost 0 bases, the J end lost 10 bases, and 11 bases lay between the germline ends. Germline V gives CDR1 SGDLS, CDR2 YYNGEE.

The CDR3 DNA sequence: TGCGCCAGCAGCCCTGACAGGGAGTACACCGGGGAGCTGTTTTTT. This encodes CASSPDREYTGELFF. The genes are TRBV5-1 and TRBJ2-2; TRBD1 agrees at 7 bases. V was pared by 4 bases and J by 3 bases, with 6 bases of the junction left unmatched. The CDR3 has 15 residues. Germline assignment: CDR1 SGHRS and CDR2 YFSETQ.